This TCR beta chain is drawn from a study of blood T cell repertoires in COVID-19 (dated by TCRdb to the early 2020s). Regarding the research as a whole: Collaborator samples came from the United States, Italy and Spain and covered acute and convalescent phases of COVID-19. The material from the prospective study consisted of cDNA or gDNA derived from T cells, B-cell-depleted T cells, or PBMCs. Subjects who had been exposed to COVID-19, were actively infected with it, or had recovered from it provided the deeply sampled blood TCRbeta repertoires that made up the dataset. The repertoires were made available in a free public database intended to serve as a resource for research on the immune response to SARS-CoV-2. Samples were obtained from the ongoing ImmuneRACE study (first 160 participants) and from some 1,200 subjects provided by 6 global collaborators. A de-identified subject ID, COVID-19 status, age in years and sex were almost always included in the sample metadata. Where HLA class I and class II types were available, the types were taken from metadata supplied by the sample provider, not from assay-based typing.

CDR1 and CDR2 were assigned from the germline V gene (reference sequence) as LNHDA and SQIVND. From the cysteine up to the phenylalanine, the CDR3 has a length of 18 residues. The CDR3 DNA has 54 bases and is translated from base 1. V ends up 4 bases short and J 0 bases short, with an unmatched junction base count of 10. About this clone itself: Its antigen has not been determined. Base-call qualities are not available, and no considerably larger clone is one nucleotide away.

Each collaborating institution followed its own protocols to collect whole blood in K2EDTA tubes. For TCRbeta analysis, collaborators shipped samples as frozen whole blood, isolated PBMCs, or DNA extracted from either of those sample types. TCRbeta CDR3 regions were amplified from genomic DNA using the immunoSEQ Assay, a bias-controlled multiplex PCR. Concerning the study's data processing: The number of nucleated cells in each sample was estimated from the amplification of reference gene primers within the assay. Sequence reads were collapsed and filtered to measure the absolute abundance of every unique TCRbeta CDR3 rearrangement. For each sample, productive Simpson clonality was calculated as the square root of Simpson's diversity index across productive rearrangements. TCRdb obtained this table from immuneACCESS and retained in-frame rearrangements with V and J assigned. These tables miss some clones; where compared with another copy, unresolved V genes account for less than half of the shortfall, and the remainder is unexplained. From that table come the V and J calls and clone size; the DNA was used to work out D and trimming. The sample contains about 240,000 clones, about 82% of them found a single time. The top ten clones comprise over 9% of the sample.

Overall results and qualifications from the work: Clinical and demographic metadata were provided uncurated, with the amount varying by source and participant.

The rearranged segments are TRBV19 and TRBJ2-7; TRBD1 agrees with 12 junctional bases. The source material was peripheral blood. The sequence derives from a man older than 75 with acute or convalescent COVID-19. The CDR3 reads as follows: CASSTAGTGGSNSYEQYF. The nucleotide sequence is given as TGTGCCAGTAGTACAGCCGGGACAGGGGGCTCCAACTCCTACGAGCAGTACTTC.